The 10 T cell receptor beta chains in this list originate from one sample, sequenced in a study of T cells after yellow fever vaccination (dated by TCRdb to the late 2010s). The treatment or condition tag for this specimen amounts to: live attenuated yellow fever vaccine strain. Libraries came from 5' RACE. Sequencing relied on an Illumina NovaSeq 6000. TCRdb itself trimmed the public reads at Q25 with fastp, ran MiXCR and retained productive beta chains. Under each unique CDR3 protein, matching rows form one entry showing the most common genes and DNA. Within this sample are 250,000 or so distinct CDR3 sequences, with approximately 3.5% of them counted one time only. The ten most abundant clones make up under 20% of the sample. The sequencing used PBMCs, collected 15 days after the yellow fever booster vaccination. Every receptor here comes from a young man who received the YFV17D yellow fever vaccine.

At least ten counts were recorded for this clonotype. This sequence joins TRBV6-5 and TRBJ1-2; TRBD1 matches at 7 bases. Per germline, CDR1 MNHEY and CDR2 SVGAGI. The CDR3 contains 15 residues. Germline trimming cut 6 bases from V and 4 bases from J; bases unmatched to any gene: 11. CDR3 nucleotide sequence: TGTGCCAGCAGCGCAAGGGGGCTCTCTAGCTATGGCTACACCTTC. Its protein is CASSARGLSSYGYTF.

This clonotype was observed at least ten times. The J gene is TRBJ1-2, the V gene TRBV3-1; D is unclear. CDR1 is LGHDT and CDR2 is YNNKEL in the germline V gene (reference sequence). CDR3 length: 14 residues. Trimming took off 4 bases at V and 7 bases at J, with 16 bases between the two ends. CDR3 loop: CASSPRQRVGGYTF. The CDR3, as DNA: TGTGCCAGCAGCCCTCGACAAAGGGTTGGTGGCTACACCTTC.

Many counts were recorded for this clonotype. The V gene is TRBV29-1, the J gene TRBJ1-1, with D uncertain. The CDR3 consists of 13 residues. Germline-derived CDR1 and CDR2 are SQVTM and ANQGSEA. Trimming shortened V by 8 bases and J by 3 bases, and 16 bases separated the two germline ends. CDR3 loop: CSFNRNMDTEAFF. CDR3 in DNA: TGCAGCTTTAATAGGAATATGGACACTGAAGCTTTCTTT.

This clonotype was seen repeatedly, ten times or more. CDR3: CSVGTHLGSYNEQFF. CDR3 DNA: TGCAGCGTAGGGACCCACTTGGGCTCCTACAATGAGCAGTTCTTC. The rearrangement uses TRBV29-1 and TRBJ2-1; D could derive from TRBD1 or TRBD2 (5 bases each). Germline CDR1 SQVTM, CDR2 ANQGSEA. The V gene lost 6 bases and the J gene lost 0 bases, with 15 bases spanning the gap. CDR3 length equals 15 residues.

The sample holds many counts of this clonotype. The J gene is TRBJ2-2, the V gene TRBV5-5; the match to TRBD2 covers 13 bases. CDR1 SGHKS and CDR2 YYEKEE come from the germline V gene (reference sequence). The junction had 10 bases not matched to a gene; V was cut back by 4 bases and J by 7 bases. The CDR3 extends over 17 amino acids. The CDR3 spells CASSLQLAGGPGGELFF. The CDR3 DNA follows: TGTGCCAGCAGCCTACAACTAGCGGGGGGGCCTGGCGGGGAGCTGTTTTTT.

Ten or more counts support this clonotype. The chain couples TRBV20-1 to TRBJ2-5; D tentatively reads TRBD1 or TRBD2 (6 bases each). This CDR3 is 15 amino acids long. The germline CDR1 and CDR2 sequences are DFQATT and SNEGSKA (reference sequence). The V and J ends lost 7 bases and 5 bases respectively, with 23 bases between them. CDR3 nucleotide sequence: TGCAGTGTACGGGGGCAGGCGGTGATGGAGGAGACCCAGTACTTC. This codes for CSVRGQAVMEETQYF.

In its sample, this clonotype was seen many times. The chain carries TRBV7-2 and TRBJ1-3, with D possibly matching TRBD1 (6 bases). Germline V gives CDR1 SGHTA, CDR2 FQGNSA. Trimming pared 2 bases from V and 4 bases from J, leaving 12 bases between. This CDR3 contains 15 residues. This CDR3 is CASSLYVQGGNTIYF. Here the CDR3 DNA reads TGTGCCAGCAGCTTATATGTACAGGGCGGAAACACCATATATTTT.

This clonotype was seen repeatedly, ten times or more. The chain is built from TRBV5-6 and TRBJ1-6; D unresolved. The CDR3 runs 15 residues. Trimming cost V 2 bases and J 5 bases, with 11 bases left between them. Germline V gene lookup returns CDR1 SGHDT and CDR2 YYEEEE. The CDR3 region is CASSLPSKHNSPLHF. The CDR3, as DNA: TGTGCCAGCAGCTTACCCTCCAAGCATAATTCACCCCTCCACTTT.

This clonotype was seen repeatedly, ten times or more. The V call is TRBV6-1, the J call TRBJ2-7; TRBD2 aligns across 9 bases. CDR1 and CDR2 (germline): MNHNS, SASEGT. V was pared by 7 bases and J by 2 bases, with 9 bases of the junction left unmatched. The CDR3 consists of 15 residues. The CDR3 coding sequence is TGTGCCAGCATCCTTAGCGGGGGCCCCACCTACGAGCAGTACGTC. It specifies CASILSGGPTYEQYV.

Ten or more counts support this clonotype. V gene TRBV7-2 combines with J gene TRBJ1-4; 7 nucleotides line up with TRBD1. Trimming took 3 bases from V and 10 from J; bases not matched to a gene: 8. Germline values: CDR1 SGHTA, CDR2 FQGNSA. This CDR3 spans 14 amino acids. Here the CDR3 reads CASSFGETGRKLFF. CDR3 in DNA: TGTGCCAGCAGCTTTGGTGAGACAGGGCGAAAACTGTTTTTT.